This T cell receptor beta chain is drawn from a study of OX40 agonist ivuxolimab in advanced cancers. Some clones are missing from TCRdb's copy, which holds only in-frame ones; the method was immunoSEQ multiplex PCR. The table includes about 19,000 clones, about 86% detected once. Note on this clone: Its antigen remains unidentified.

The study, taken as a whole, reports: The authors did not determine the antigen specificity of the expanded peripheral T cells. Those patients achieving a partial response at 0.1-3.0 mg/kg showed among the lowest clonal expansion.

The V gene's germline CDR1 is SGHAT and CDR2 FQDESV (reference sequence). With 2 bases clipped from V and 4 bases from J, the junction kept 7 bases outside the gene matches. This CDR3 region has 16 residues. The sample here was CD4+ or CD8+ T cells sorted from blood, taken in a trial of the OX40 agonist ivuxolimab. This sequence joins TRBV11-1 and TRBJ2-1, with 8 nucleotides matching TRBD2. The source of this sequence is an adult with an advanced solid tumor such as melanoma, head and neck, liver or kidney cancer. CDR3 loop: CASSLRGLVSYNEQFF. CDR3 bases: TGTGCCAGCAGCTTACGGGGACTAGTCTCTTACAATGAGCAGTTCTTC.